This T cell receptor beta chain derives from a study of shared clonotypes between healthy human individuals. About the study: There were three CD4 naive, three CD4 memory, two CD8 naive and one CD8 memory plates per donor.

Original methodology: Owing to the provision of junction-only sequences devoid of quality scores by immunoSEQ, filtering differed. Some clones are missing from TCRdb's copy, which holds only in-frame ones; the method was immunoSEQ multiplex PCR. The DNA was the basis for D and trimming; V, J and clone size are from that table. The table lists 600,000 to 750,000 clones, 90% of them singletons. Donors included only healthy HIV-negative adults lacking recent acute infections or vaccinations. The sample was memory CD8+ T cells from PBMCs. The subset denotes: CD45RO+ cells pooled with CCR7-negative TemRA cells. The source of this sequence is a man between 18 and 35 years old in good health. Some clones in this sample may be carry-over from other donors' samples.

The CDR3: CASEGGLAKNIQYF. Here the CDR3 DNA reads TGTGCCAGCGAGGGGGGTTTAGCCAAAAACATTCAGTACTTC. The chain links TRBV19 to TRBJ2-4; D tentatively reads TRBD1 or TRBD2 (6 bases each). The V gene's germline CDR1 is LNHDA and CDR2 SQIVND (reference sequence). The CDR3 has 14 amino acids. With 9 bases removed from V and 0 bases from J, the gap between germline ends came to 12 bases. The entire variable domain, with the rest obtained from reference TRBV19 and TRBJ2-4, is as follows: DGGITQSPKYLFRKEGQNVTLSCEQNLNHDAMYWYRQDPGQGLRLIYYSQIVNDFQKGDIAEGYSVSREKKESFPLTVTSAQKNPTAFYLCASEGGLAKNIQYFGAGTRLSVL.